The rows below give T cell receptor beta chains drawn from one sample of a study of blood T cell repertoires in COVID-19. Here immunoSEQ multiplex PCR was the method, and the copy in TCRdb shows in-frame clones only, minus some. The table has about 98,000 clones, approximately 82% seen once; the top ten hold under 13%. The sequenced material came from peripheral blood. The receptors derive from a man between 65 and 80 years old with active or convalescent COVID-19. The CDR3 runs from the conserved cysteine through the conserved F or W. Each record gives: J gene, D gene, clone size, V gene, CDR3 protein, CDR3 DNA. The D gene is left open where the match is weak. The size of a clone is reported for some rows only, either as once, few or many, or as a class for expanded clones.

j_call: TRBJ2-7; d_call: NA; clone_size: NA; v_call: TRBV6-5; cdr3_aa: CASSSFYEQYF; cdr3_nt: TGTGCCAGCAGCTCTTTCTACGAGCAGTACTTC
j_call: TRBJ2-1; d_call: TRBD1; clone_size: once; v_call: TRBV5-1; cdr3_aa: CASSLAGQYTEQFF; cdr3_nt: TGCGCCAGCAGCTTGGCGGGACAGTATACCGAGCAGTTCTTC
j_call: TRBJ1-1; d_call: NA; clone_size: once; v_call: TRBV5-1; cdr3_aa: CASSLRATTGYTEAFF; cdr3_nt: TGCGCCAGCAGCTTGAGGGCAACAACGGGGTACACTGAAGCTTTCTTT
j_call: TRBJ2-3; d_call: TRBD2; clone_size: NA; v_call: TRBV5-5; cdr3_aa: CASSLGTGTSGGPQYF; cdr3_nt: TGTGCCAGCAGCTTGGGGACCGGGACTAGCGGGGGGCCGCAGTATTTT
j_call: TRBJ2-1; d_call: TRBD1; clone_size: NA; v_call: TRBV2; cdr3_aa: CASTKGAVIEQFF; cdr3_nt: TGTGCCAGCACCAAGGGGGCCGTCATTGAGCAGTTCTTC
j_call: TRBJ2-1; d_call: NA; clone_size: NA; v_call: TRBV30; cdr3_aa: CAWSNLAGAQMDEQFF; cdr3_nt: TGTGCCTGGAGTAACCTGGCGGGGGCCCAAATGGATGAGCAGTTCTTC
j_call: TRBJ1-6; d_call: TRBD1; clone_size: few; v_call: TRBV13; cdr3_aa: CASSSGQGDSPLHF; cdr3_nt: TGTGCCAGCAGCTCCGGACAGGGAGATTCACCCCTCCACTTT
j_call: TRBJ1-3; d_call: NA; clone_size: NA; v_call: TRBV18; cdr3_aa: CASSRGRDTAFNSGNTIYF; cdr3_nt: TGTGCCAGCTCCAGGGGCCGGGACACGGCTTTCAATTCTGGAAACACCATATATTTT
j_call: TRBJ1-5; d_call: TRBD1; clone_size: NA; v_call: TRBV10-1; cdr3_aa: CASSEAGQGDQPQHF; cdr3_nt: TGCGCCAGCAGTGAGGCCGGACAGGGGGACCAGCCCCAGCATTTT
j_call: TRBJ2-7; d_call: TRBD1; clone_size: NA; v_call: TRBV2; cdr3_aa: CASKSRQGSREQYF; cdr3_nt: TGTGCCAGCAAATCGCGACAGGGGAGCAGAGAGCAGTACTTC
j_call: TRBJ1-2; d_call: NA; clone_size: NA; v_call: TRBV4-1; cdr3_aa: CASSQDRFRPGDATNYGYTF; cdr3_nt: TGCGCCAGCAGCCAAGATCGGTTCCGCCCGGGGGACGCAACTAACTATGGCTACACCTTC
j_call: TRBJ2-1; d_call: TRBD2; clone_size: NA; v_call: TRBV7-7; cdr3_aa: CASSPGPGEGNEQFF; cdr3_nt: TGTGCTAGCAGTCCGGGTCCGGGGGAGGGAAATGAGCAGTTCTTC
j_call: TRBJ2-3; d_call: NA; clone_size: NA; v_call: TRBV7-9; cdr3_aa: CASSPVDTQYF; cdr3_nt: TGTGCCAGCAGCCCAGTAGATACGCAGTATTTT
j_call: TRBJ2-3; d_call: TRBD2; clone_size: NA; v_call: TRBV18; cdr3_aa: CASSPPLAGSPDTQYF; cdr3_nt: TGTGCCAGCTCACCACCTCTAGCGGGGTCCCCAGATACGCAGTATTTT
j_call: TRBJ2-3; d_call: TRBD2; clone_size: NA; v_call: TRBV6-5; cdr3_aa: CASRAGTSGTDTQYF; cdr3_nt: TGTGCCAGCAGGGCCGGGACTAGCGGCACAGATACGCAGTATTTT
j_call: TRBJ2-7; d_call: TRBD1; clone_size: NA; v_call: TRBV29-1; cdr3_aa: CSVDPGQGALQYF; cdr3_nt: TGCAGCGTTGACCCGGGACAGGGGGCTTTGCAGTACTTC
j_call: TRBJ2-3; d_call: NA; clone_size: NA; v_call: TRBV6-4; cdr3_aa: CASSRLAGTDTQYF; cdr3_nt: TGTGCCAGCTCACGGCTAGCAGGCACAGATACGCAGTATTTT
j_call: TRBJ2-7; d_call: NA; clone_size: few; v_call: TRBV3-1/TRBV3-2; cdr3_aa: CASSQDLGAPYF; cdr3_nt: TGTGCCAGCAGCCAAGATCTGGGGGCCCCCTACTTC
j_call: TRBJ2-3; d_call: NA; clone_size: NA; v_call: TRBV5-5; cdr3_aa: CASSFEAFTDTQYF; cdr3_nt: TGTGCCAGCAGCTTTGAGGCTTTTACAGATACGCAGTATTTT
j_call: TRBJ2-3; d_call: TRBD2; clone_size: once; v_call: TRBV7-8; cdr3_aa: CASSLARGGEGYTQYF; cdr3_nt: TGTGCCAGCAGCTTAGCGCGGGGAGGGGAGGGTTATACGCAGTATTTT
j_call: TRBJ1-3; d_call: NA; clone_size: few; v_call: TRBV5-1; cdr3_aa: CASSSGGNTIYF; cdr3_nt: TGCGCCAGCAGCTCGGGGGGAAACACCATATATTTT
j_call: TRBJ2-1; d_call: TRBD1; clone_size: NA; v_call: TRBV11-3; cdr3_aa: CAIGGNLGEQFF; cdr3_nt: TGTGCCATAGGGGGCAATTTGGGTGAGCAGTTCTTC
j_call: TRBJ1-1; d_call: TRBD1; clone_size: few; v_call: TRBV7-8; cdr3_aa: CASSTRQGNTEAFF; cdr3_nt: TGTGCCAGCAGCACCCGACAGGGTAACACTGAAGCTTTCTTT
j_call: TRBJ2-7; d_call: TRBD2; clone_size: NA; v_call: TRBV7-9; cdr3_aa: CASSGGNTYEQYF; cdr3_nt: TGTGCCAGCTCCGGGGGGAATACCTACGAGCAGTACTTC
j_call: TRBJ2-3; d_call: TRBD2; clone_size: NA; v_call: TRBV4-3; cdr3_aa: CASSQDMGGGATDTQYF; cdr3_nt: TGCGCCAGCAGCCAAGATATGGGCGGGGGGGCCACAGATACGCAGTATTTT
j_call: TRBJ2-5; d_call: NA; clone_size: NA; v_call: TRBV6-5; cdr3_aa: CASRSETQYF; cdr3_nt: TGTGCCAGCAGGTCGGAGACCCAGTACTTC
j_call: TRBJ2-3; d_call: TRBD2; clone_size: NA; v_call: TRBV7-8; cdr3_aa: CASSSTFGGGTDTQYF; cdr3_nt: TGTGCCAGCAGCTCCACCTTTGGGGGGGGCACAGATACGCAGTATTTT
j_call: TRBJ2-5; d_call: NA; clone_size: NA; v_call: TRBV3-1/TRBV3-2; cdr3_aa: CASSQDGETRYF; cdr3_nt: TGTGCCAGCAGCCAAGACGGGGAGACCCGATACTTC
j_call: TRBJ1-1; d_call: TRBD1; clone_size: NA; v_call: TRBV27; cdr3_aa: CASSFAGGNTEAFF; cdr3_nt: TGTGCCAGCAGTTTCGCAGGGGGGAACACTGAAGCTTTCTTT
j_call: TRBJ2-7; d_call: TRBD1; clone_size: NA; v_call: TRBV20-1; cdr3_aa: CSARQGYEQYF; cdr3_nt: TGCAGTGCTCGACAGGGCTACGAGCAGTACTTC
j_call: TRBJ1-1; d_call: NA; clone_size: NA; v_call: TRBV2; cdr3_aa: CANAGATEAFF; cdr3_nt: TGTGCCAACGCAGGGGCCACTGAAGCTTTCTTT